The T cell receptor beta chain under discussion was sequenced for a study of response to subunit inactivated influenza vaccine. This clonotype has a handful of counts. Its antigen remains unidentified. Overall study findings and caveats: With each seasonal influenza vaccination, the authors suggested, few new T cells are recruited.

This CDR3 has 15 residues. Trimming removed 5 bases at V and 7 bases at J, with 18 bases between. In germline, CDR1 is SNHLY, CDR2 FYNNEI. TCRdb processed the RT-PCR reads anew with MiXCR; each CDR3 protein has one entry. The repertoire consists of hundreds of thousands of distinct CDR3 sequences, with approximately 14% occurring once and the leading ten covering 11%. The input for sequencing was PBMCs from blood, taken roughly 12 days after vaccination. The V call is TRBV2, the J call TRBJ1-5; D is unclear. This clonotype was sampled from a man over 45 who received an inactivated influenza vaccine. CDR3 sequence reads: CASSSRTGWGQPQHF. In DNA, the CDR3 is TGTGCCAGCAGTTCGAGAACCGGATGGGGACAGCCCCAGCATTTT. The full variable domain, its missing parts supplied by reference TRBV2 and TRBJ1-5, is EPEVTQTPSHQVTQMGQEVILRCVPISNHLYFYWYRQILGQKVEFLVSFYNNEISEKSEIFDDQFSVERPDGSNFTLKIRSTKLEDSAMYFCASSSRTGWGQPQHFGDGTRLSIL.